These 17 T cell receptor beta chains came from one sample sequenced in a study of blood T cells in healthy people across ages. The use of a sample-barcoded 5' primer and a J-beta primer mix characterized a second PCR of about 7 to 12 cycles. Via MiXCR, TCRdb re-called the 5' RACE reads, giving one row per CDR3 protein. The sample lists some 1.8 million distinct CDR3 sequences, about 39% occurring once. The sequenced sample was blood. Receptors were obtained from a human donor in good health.

This rearrangement joins TRBV9 to TRBJ1-6; D ambiguous. V was pared by 2 bases and J by 3 bases, with 9 bases between. Germline lookup yields CDR1 SGDLS and CDR2 YYNGEE. The CDR3 runs to 15 residues. As DNA, the CDR3 is TGTGCCAGCAGCGTTTTTGCCAACTATAATTCACCCCTCCACTTT. Translating it yields CASSVFANYNSPLHF.

V usage is TRBV29-1 and J usage is TRBJ2-1, with D perhaps matching TRBD1 or TRBD2 (7 bases each). Germline CDR1 SQVTM, CDR2 ANQGSEA. CDR3 size: 14 residues. V was cut by 2 bases and J by 8 bases, with 16 bases left in between. CDR3 residues: CSVERGRGGDEQFF. In DNA, the CDR3 is TGCAGCGTTGAAAGGGGGCGCGGGGGAGATGAGCAGTTCTTC.

This clonotype was counted a few times. V usage is TRBV6-5 and J usage is TRBJ1-2, with D tentatively TRBD1 (5 bases). Trimming shortened V by 6 bases and J by 4 bases, and 18 bases separated the two germline ends. The CDR3 is 15 residues long. CDR1 and CDR2 (germline): MNHEY, SVGAGI. CDR3 in DNA: TGTGCCAGCAGCCAAACAGGTTTTGCCCTCTATGGCTACACCTTC. Residues: CASSQTGFALYGYTF.

This chain connects TRBV7-9 to TRBJ1-1; D ambiguous. With 2 bases removed from V and 6 bases from J, the gap between germline ends came to 13 bases. Per germline, CDR1 SEHNR and CDR2 FQNEAQ (reference sequence). The CDR3 spans 14 residues. The CDR3 nucleotides are TGTGCCAGCAGCTTAAAGGGTGGGGTCCCTGAAGCTTTCTTT. Protein sequence: CASSLKGGVPEAFF.

A remark on this clonotype: At one end, the junction sequence differs from germline, possibly due to a read error. The chain combines TRBV12-5 with TRBJ1-2, with D hard to call. CDR1 and CDR2 (germline): LGHNT, FRNRAP. The CDR3 covers 14 residues. The CDR3 bases are TGTGCTAGTAGTTTGGTTCCCAGCGGGGATGGCTACACCTTC. Translation: CASSLVPSGDGYTF.

This clonotype was seen a handful of times. The genes are TRBV4-2 and TRBJ2-1; 8 bases align to TRBD2. J gave up 9 bases and V 5 bases, and 12 bases lay outside the gene matches. Per germline, CDR1 LGHNA and CDR2 YNFKEQ. CDR3 length: 15 amino acids. The CDR3 coding sequence is TGTGCCAGCAGCTCTCTAGCGGGCATCTACGTTGAGCAGTTCTTC. Translating it yields CASSSLAGIYVEQFF.

The rearrangement links TRBV7-9 to TRBJ2-5; either TRBD1 or TRBD2 may fit D (5 bases each). This CDR3 contains 13 residues. Trimming removed 5 bases from V and 6 bases from J, with 13 bases in between. CDR1 and CDR2 (germline): SEHNR, FQNEAQ (reference sequence). The CDR3 region is CASSRAGTQTQYF. The CDR3 DNA follows: TGTGCCAGCAGCAGGGCAGGGACGCAGACCCAGTACTTC.

This clonotype was detected a few times. The chain employs TRBV9 and TRBJ1-5, with 7 bases matching TRBD1. This CDR3 region has 15 residues. Germline CDR1 SGDLS, CDR2 YYNGEE. V lost 0 bases to trimming and J lost 0 bases; unmatched junction nucleotides: 0. The chain's CDR3 is CASSVEGASNQPQHF. In nucleotides, the CDR3 is TGTGCCAGCAGCGTAGAGGGGGCTAGCAATCAGCCCCAGCATTTT.

The V and J genes are TRBV2 and TRBJ2-1; a weak D match, TRBD1 (5 bases). Trimming cost V 4 bases and J 12 bases, with 16 bases left between them. The CDR3 has 13 residues. CDR1 SNHLY and CDR2 FYNNEI come from the germline V gene. The CDR3 DNA reads TGTGCCAGCAGTGGCCTAGGTGGGGCACCGCAGTTCTTC. This translates into CASSGLGGAPQFF.

This clonotype has a handful of counts. The V call is TRBV7-3, the J call TRBJ1-2, with D perhaps TRBD1 (5 bases). CDR3 size: 14 residues. The V gene's germline CDR1 is SGHTA and CDR2 FQGTGA. The V end lost 6 bases, the J end lost 2 bases, and 13 bases lay between the germline ends. The CDR3, as DNA: TGTGCCAGCAGACCGAGTGGGGGAAACTATGGCTACACCTTC. Its translation is CASRPSGGNYGYTF.

The rearrangement joins TRBV20-1 to TRBJ1-2, with a possible D match to TRBD1 (6 bases). The CDR3 extends over 14 amino acids. Germline V gene sequence: CDR1 DFQATT, CDR2 SNEGSKA (reference sequence). The V gene lost 6 bases and the J gene lost 0 bases, with 14 bases spanning the gap. The CDR3 DNA sequence: TGCAGTGCCCATCGGGGGCTTTCTAACTATGGCTACACCTTC. As protein: CSAHRGLSNYGYTF.

Regarding this clonotype: This may be a read error: a much more frequent sequence differs by one nucleotide. This chain connects TRBV29-1 to TRBJ2-3, with D tentatively TRBD1 or TRBD2 (7 bases each). The germline V gene encodes CDR1 SQVTM and CDR2 ANQGSEA. The CDR3 length is 14 residues. V dropped 4 bases and J dropped 5 bases, with 16 bases sitting between them. The CDR3 loop is CSVAQGGARDTQYF. In nucleotides, the CDR3 is TGCAGCGTTGCTCAGGGGGGGGCGAGAGATACGCAGTATTTT.

The genes are TRBV7-2 and TRBJ2-3; D call uncertain. The CDR3 covers 15 residues. V gave up 2 bases and J gave up 11 bases, with 20 bases separating them. Germline V CDR1 and CDR2: SGHTA, FQGNSA. The CDR3: CASSLINETTYEQYF. For the CDR3, the DNA is TGTGCCAGCAGCTTAATTAATGAAACGACCTACGAGCAGTATTTT.

This clonotype was seen a handful of times. The V and J genes are TRBV6-5 and TRBJ1-1, with TRBD1 as a possible D gene (5 bases). Trimming left V 8 bases short and J 1 base short, with 11 bases between. The CDR3 is made up of 13 amino acids. Per the germline V gene, CDR1 is MNHEY and CDR2 is SVGAGI. The CDR3 coding sequence is TGTGCCAGCGGGACCCAACCGAACACTGAAGCTTTCTTT. This translates into CASGTQPNTEAFF.

The V call is TRBV4-1, the J call TRBJ1-5; 9 nucleotides line up with TRBD1. Losses at the gene ends were 0 bases for V and 1 base for J; bases not matched to a gene: 7. Looked up from germline, CDR1 is MGHRA and CDR2 is YSYEKL. The CDR3 consists of 18 residues. CDR3 nucleotides: TGCGCCAGCAGCCAAGAGGACAGGGGAAGATCGAGCAATCAGCCCCAGCATTTT. Its protein product is CASSQEDRGRSSNQPQHF.

This rearrangement joins TRBV6-2 or TRBV6-3 to TRBJ2-1; 10 positions agree with TRBD2. The J segment lost 0 bases and the V segment lost 2 bases, leaving 16 bases of the junction unmatched. CDR1 MNHEY and CDR2 SVGEGT come from the germline V gene. CDR3 size: 21 residues. CDR3 coding DNA: TGTGCCAGCAGTTACGGTTGGGTAGCGGGGGGCCCCGGGTTCTCCTACAATGAGCAGTTCTTC. This gives the protein CASSYGWVAGGPGFSYNEQFF.

This rearrangement joins TRBV4-3 to TRBJ2-2; 8 bases are a match to TRBD2. The CDR3 has 17 amino acids. V shed 5 bases and J 2 bases; nucleotides not matched to a gene: 10. In germline, CDR1 is LGHNA, CDR2 YSLEER. The CDR3 DNA follows: TGCGCCAGCAGCGGGCTACTAGCGGAGCCCAACACCGGGGAGCTGTTTTTT. Translated, it gives CASSGLLAEPNTGELFF.